A selection of T cell receptor beta chains follows, all from one sample in a study of human T cells and chemical hapten exposure. A single record per CDR3 protein comes from TCRdb applying MiXCR to the reads. This table holds about 120,000 distinct CDR3 sequences, less than 10% found once. The sequencing input was whole blood. The receptors were sampled from a human donor in good health. Some clones in this sample may be carry-over from other donors' samples. CDR3s include the opening cysteine and the closing phenylalanine or tryptophan. D genes are given only for firm matches. Only some rows state a clone size, as once, few, many or a class for expanded clones.

cdr3_nt | cdr3_aa | clone_size | j_call | d_call | v_call
TGTGCCAGCAGTTCGGACAGCGTTTACGAGCAGTACTTC | CASSSDSVYEQYF | NA | TRBJ2-7 | NA | TRBV7-8
TGTGCCAGCAGCTTATGGGCTAGCGGGAGAGAAAACATTCAGTACTTC | CASSLWASGRENIQYF | few | TRBJ2-4 | TRBD2 | TRBV7-9
TGTGCCAGTAGGATAAATGAAAAACTGTTTTTT | CASRINEKLFF | few | TRBJ1-4 | NA | TRBV19
TGTGCCAGCAGCAAAAGCTCCTACGAGCAGTACTTC | CASSKSSYEQYF | NA | TRBJ2-7 | NA | TRBV6-2/TRBV6-3
TGCAGCGTTGAGCGGTCAGGGGGAACCTACGAGCAGTACTTC | CSVERSGGTYEQYF | many | TRBJ2-7 | TRBD1 | TRBV29-1
TGCAGCGTGGGGACTTCCCTGAACACTGAAGCTTTCTTT | CSVGTSLNTEAFF | many | TRBJ1-1 | NA | TRBV29-1
TGTGCCAGCAGCCCGTACGGAGATACGCAGTATTTT | CASSPYGDTQYF | many | TRBJ2-3 | NA | TRBV14
TGCGCCAGCAGCTTGTACATCACAGATACGCAGTATTTT | CASSLYITDTQYF | few | TRBJ2-3 | NA | TRBV5-1
TGTGCCAGCAGTTGGACAGGGTTCGGGACAGATACGCAGTATTTT | CASSWTGFGTDTQYF | many | TRBJ2-3 | TRBD1 | TRBV12-3/TRBV12-4
TGTGCCAGCAGCCCGAGGGACACCCGGGCCTATGGCTACACCTTC | CASSPRDTRAYGYTF | NA | TRBJ1-2 | NA | TRBV13
TGTGCCAGCAGCTTGGGCCCCCGGGATACGCAGTATTTT | CASSLGPRDTQYF | many | TRBJ2-3 | NA | TRBV5-4
TGTGCCAGCAGCTTAGAGTTTAGCGGCTACAATGAGCAGTTCTTC | CASSLEFSGYNEQFF | many | TRBJ2-1 | NA | TRBV11-2
TGCGCCAGCAGCTTAGGCGGCAAGTCGGCTTTCTTT | CASSLGGKSAFF | NA | TRBJ1-1 | NA | TRBV5-1
TGCAGTGCTCCCCGACTAGCGTCGCCCTACGAGCAGTACTTC | CSAPRLASPYEQYF | many | TRBJ2-7 | TRBD2 | TRBV20-1
TGTGCCAGCAGCCCTGCTGGCAGGGAGACCTATGGCTACACCTTC | CASSPAGRETYGYTF | many | TRBJ1-2 | NA | TRBV7-2
TGTGCCATCACCAACCAGGGGATCCCTCCGGGAAGCTCTGGAAACACCATATATTTT | CAITNQGIPPGSSGNTIYF | few | TRBJ1-3 | NA | TRBV10-3
TGTGCCAGCAGCTTAGGGACAGGGGTGGGTGAGCAGTACTTC | CASSLGTGVGEQYF | NA | TRBJ2-7 | TRBD1 | TRBV7-8
TGTGCCATCAGTGTAACGGGGGGCCGATACGAGCAGTACTTC | CAISVTGGRYEQYF | NA | TRBJ2-7 | NA | TRBV10-3
TGTGCCAGCAGCTTAATAGGTCCCAATCAGCCCCAGCATTTT | CASSLIGPNQPQHF | many | TRBJ1-5 | NA | TRBV7-9
TGCGCCAGCAGCCCCGGTGGGGCAGGGTTGACCTACGAGCAGTACTTC | CASSPGGAGLTYEQYF | many | TRBJ2-7 | NA | TRBV5-1
TGTGCCAGCAGCTTGGCTGCGGGAGGGGGCTACAATGAGCAGTTCTTC | CASSLAAGGGYNEQFF | few | TRBJ2-1 | TRBD2 | TRBV5-6
TGCAGTGCTAGCAACACAGGGGGCGAAACTGAAGCTTTCTTT | CSASNTGGETEAFF | many | TRBJ1-1 | TRBD1 | TRBV20-1
TGTGCCAGCAGCTTAGCGGGGGGCCATGAGCAGTTCTTC | CASSLAGGHEQFF | NA | TRBJ2-1 | NA | TRBV7-9
TGTGCCAGCAGCTCCCGGGGGGCGAGCTCCTACAATGAGCAGTTCTTC | CASSSRGASSYNEQFF | NA | TRBJ2-1 | NA | TRBV7-9
TGTGCCAGCAGTGTTCCCCCACAGGGGAGGGCCACGGCCAAAAACATTCAGTACTTC | CASSVPPQGRATAKNIQYF | few | TRBJ2-4 | NA | TRBV25-1
TGTGCCAGCAGCTCACCGGTAGTGCGACTAGCGGTCACAGATACGCAGTATTTT | CASSSPVVRLAVTDTQYF | few | TRBJ2-3 | TRBD2 | TRBV7-2
TGCAGTGCTACCTACGCGGGCGGGGAGACCCAGTACTTC | CSATYAGGETQYF | few | TRBJ2-5 | NA | TRBV20-1
TGTGCCAGCAGTTATTCCGGAGCCAACACTGAAGCTTTCTTT | CASSYSGANTEAFF | few | TRBJ1-1 | NA | TRBV6-5
TGTGCCAGCTCGCCGGGACTAGCGAACCCCTACGAGCAGTACTTC | CASSPGLANPYEQYF | NA | TRBJ2-7 | TRBD2 | TRBV18
TGCAGTGCTAGAGCCCCCGGGCGGACGGGGGGGGTCACAGATACGCAGTATTTT | CSARAPGRTGGVTDTQYF | few | TRBJ2-3 | TRBD2 | TRBV20-1
TGTGCCAGCACCTACATGGGACTAGCGGGGGTCTACAATGAGCAGTTCTTC | CASTYMGLAGVYNEQFF | NA | TRBJ2-1 | TRBD2 | TRBV6-6
TGTGCCAGCAGTTATGCCACAGGAGGGAACACTGAAGCTTTCTTT | CASSYATGGNTEAFF | many | TRBJ1-1 | NA | TRBV6-5
TGTGCCACCAGCAGAAGACAGGGGGCCACTGAAGCTTTCTTT | CATSRRQGATEAFF | NA | TRBJ1-1 | TRBD1 | TRBV15
TGTGCCAGCAGGGCCCGAAGAGACACTGAAGCTTTCTTT | CASRARRDTEAFF | many | TRBJ1-1 | NA | TRBV2
TGTGCCAGCAGCTTCGCTTTAGCGTTGACCTCCGAGCAGTTCTTC | CASSFALALTSEQFF | NA | TRBJ2-1 | NA | TRBV7-9
TGTGCCAGCAGGGGGGACGGGGAGCAGTACTTC | CASRGDGEQYF | NA | TRBJ2-7 | NA | TRBV27
TGTGCCAGCAGTTCGATCGCCACAGGGAGGCTAGCCAAAAACATTCAGTACTTC | CASSSIATGRLAKNIQYF | few | TRBJ2-4 | NA | TRBV27
TGTGCCAGCAGTTTGGTAGCCGAAGAGACCCAGTACTTC | CASSLVAEETQYF | many | TRBJ2-5 | NA | TRBV27
TGTGCCAGCAGCCCAGGGAGGGTGGCTGGCTACACCTTC | CASSPGRVAGYTF | many | TRBJ1-2 | NA | TRBV6-5
TGTGCCAGCAGCCTACCCCGGGGCAAGGAGAATGAGCAGTTCTTC | CASSLPRGKENEQFF | few | TRBJ2-1 | NA | TRBV7-9